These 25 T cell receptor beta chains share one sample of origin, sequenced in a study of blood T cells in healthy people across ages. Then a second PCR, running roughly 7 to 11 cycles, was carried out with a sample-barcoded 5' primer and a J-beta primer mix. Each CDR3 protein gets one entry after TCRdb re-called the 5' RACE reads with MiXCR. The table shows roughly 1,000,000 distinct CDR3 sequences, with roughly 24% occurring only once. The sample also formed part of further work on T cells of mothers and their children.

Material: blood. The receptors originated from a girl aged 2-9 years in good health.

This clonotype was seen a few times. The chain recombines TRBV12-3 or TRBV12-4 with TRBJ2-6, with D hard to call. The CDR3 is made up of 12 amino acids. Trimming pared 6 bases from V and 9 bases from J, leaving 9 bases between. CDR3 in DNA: TGTGCCAGCAGCCCGCCGGGCAACGTCCTGACTTTC. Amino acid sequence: CASSPPGNVLTF.

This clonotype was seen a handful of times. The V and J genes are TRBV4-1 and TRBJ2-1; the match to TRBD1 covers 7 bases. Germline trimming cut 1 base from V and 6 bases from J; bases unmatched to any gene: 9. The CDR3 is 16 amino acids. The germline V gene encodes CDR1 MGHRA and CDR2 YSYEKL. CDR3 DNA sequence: TGCGCCAGCAGCCAAGTACGGACAGGCGCTGGCAATGAGCAGTTCTTC. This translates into CASSQVRTGAGNEQFF.

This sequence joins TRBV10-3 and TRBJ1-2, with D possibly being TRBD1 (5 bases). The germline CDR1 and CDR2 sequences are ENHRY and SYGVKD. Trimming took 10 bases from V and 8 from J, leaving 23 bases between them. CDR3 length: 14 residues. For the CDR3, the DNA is TGTGCCACCTCCGGCGGGAAACAGGTACAGGGCTACACCTTC. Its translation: CATSGGKQVQGYTF.

CDR3 in amino acids: CASSFTSEHNEQFF. The CDR3, as DNA: TGTGCCAGCAGCTTCACTAGCGAGCACAATGAGCAGTTCTTC. This chain connects TRBV7-9 to TRBJ2-1; TRBD2 matches at 7 bases. Germline V lookup: CDR1 SEHNR, CDR2 FQNEAQ (reference sequence). The J segment lost 5 bases and the V segment lost 3 bases, leaving 4 bases of the junction unmatched. This CDR3 spans 14 amino acids.

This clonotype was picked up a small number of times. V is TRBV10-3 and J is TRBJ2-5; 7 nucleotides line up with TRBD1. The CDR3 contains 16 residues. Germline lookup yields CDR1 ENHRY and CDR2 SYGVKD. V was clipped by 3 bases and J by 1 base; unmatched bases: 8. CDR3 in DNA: TGTGCCATCAGTGACCCCGACAGGGACACCCAAGAGACCCAGTACTTC. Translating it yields CAISDPDRDTQETQYF.

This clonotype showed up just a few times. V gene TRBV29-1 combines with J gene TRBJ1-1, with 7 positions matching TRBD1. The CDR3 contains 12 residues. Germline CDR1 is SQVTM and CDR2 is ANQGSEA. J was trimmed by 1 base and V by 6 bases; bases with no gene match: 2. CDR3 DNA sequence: TGCAGCGTGACAGGGTGGAACACTGAAGCTTTCTTT. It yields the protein CSVTGWNTEAFF.

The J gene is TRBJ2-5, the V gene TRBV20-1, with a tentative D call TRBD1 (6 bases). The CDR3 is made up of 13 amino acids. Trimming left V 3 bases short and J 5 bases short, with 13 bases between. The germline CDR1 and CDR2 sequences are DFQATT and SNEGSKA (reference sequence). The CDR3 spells CSASPTGWETQYF. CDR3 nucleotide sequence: TGCAGTGCTAGCCCGACAGGTTGGGAGACCCAGTACTTC.

The DNA for the CDR3 is TGTGCCAGCAGTGAAGGTGGGGAGAACACTGAAGCTTTCTTT. Amino acid sequence: CASSEGGENTEAFF. The chain links TRBV25-1 to TRBJ1-1; D unresolved. The CDR3 is made up of 14 amino acids. Trimming removed 2 bases at V and 1 base at J, with 8 bases between. Germline V gene data show CDR1 as MGHDK and CDR2 as SYGVNS.

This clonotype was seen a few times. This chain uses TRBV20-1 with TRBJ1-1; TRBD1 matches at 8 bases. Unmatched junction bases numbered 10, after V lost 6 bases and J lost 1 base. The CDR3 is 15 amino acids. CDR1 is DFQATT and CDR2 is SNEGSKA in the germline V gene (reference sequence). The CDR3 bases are TGCAGTGCCCACTCCTGGACAGGGACGAACACTGAAGCTTTCTTT. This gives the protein CSAHSWTGTNTEAFF.

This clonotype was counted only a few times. The CDR3, as DNA: TGCAGCGTTGAAGATGGGGGGACGGATGAAAAACTGTTTTTT. Its protein is CSVEDGGTDEKLFF. J is TRBJ1-4 and V is TRBV29-1; D may be TRBD1 (5 bases). Trimming took 0 bases from V and 6 from J, leaving 11 bases between them. Germline CDR1 reads SQVTM; CDR2 reads ANQGSEA. The CDR3 length is 14 residues.

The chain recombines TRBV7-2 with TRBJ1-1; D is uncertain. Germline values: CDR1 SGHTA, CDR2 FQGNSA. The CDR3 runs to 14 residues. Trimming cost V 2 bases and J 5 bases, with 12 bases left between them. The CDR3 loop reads CASSLTLVVTEAFF. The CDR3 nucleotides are TGTGCCAGCAGCTTAACTTTAGTGGTAACTGAAGCTTTCTTT. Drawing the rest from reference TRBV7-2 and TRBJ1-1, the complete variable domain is GAGVSQSPSNKVTEKGKDVELRCDPISGHTALYWYRQSLGQGLEFLIYFQGNSAPDKSGLPSDRFSAERTGGSVSTLTIQRTQQEDSAVYLCASSLTLVVTEAFFGQGTRLTVV.

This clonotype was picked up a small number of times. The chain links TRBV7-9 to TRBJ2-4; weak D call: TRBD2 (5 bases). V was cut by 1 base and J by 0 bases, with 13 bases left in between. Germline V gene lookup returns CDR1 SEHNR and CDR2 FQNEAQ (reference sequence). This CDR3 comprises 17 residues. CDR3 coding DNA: TGTGCCAGCAGCTTAGTAAGCGGCCTGATAGCCAAAAACATTCAGTACTTC. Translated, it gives CASSLVSGLIAKNIQYF.

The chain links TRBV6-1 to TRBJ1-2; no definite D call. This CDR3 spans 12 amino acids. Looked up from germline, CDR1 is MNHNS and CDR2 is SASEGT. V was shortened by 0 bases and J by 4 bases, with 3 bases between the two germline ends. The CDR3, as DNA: TGTGCCAGCAGTGAAGCGGTCTATGGCTACACCTTC. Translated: CASSEAVYGYTF.

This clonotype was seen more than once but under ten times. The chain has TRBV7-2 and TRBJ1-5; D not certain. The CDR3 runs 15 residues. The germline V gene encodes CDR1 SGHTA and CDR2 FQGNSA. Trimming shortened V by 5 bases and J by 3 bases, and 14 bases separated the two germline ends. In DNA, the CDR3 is TGTGCCAGCAGCCCGGGGTCGGGAAACAATCAGCCCCAGCATTTT. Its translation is CASSPGSGNNQPQHF.

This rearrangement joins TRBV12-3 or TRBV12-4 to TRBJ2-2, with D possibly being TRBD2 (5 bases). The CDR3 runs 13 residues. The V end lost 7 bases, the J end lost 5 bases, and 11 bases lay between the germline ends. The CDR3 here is CASTPRGTGELFF. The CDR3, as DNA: TGTGCCAGCACCCCACGAGGGACCGGGGAGCTGTTTTTT.

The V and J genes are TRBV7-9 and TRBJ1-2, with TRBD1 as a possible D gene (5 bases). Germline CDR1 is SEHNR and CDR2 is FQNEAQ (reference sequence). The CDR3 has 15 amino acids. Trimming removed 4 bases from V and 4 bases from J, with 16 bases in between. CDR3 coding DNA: TGTGCCAGCAGCTCAATCAACCAGGGCCTCTATGGCTACACCTTC. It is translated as CASSSINQGLYGYTF.

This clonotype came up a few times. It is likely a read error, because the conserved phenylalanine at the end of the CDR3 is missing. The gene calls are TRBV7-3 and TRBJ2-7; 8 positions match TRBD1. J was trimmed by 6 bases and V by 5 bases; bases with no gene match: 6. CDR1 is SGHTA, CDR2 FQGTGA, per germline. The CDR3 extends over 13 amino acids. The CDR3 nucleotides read TGTGCCAGCAGCGAACTAACAGGGGGCGAGCAGTACCTC. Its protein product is CASSELTGGEQYL.

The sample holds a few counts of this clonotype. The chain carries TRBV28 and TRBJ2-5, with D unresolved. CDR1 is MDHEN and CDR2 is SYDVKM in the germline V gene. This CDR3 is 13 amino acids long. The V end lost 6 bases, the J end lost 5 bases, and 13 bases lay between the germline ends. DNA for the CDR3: TGTGCCAGCAGGCCGGGTCATGGGGAGACCCAGTACTTC. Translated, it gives CASRPGHGETQYF.

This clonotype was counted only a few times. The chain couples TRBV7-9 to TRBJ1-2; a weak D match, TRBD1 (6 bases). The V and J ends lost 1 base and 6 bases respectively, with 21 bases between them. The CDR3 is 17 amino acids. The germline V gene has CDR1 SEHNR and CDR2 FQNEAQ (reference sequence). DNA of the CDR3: TGTGCCAGCAGCTTAGTCGCCCCACGACAGGCTGGGAATGGCTACACCTTC. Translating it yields CASSLVAPRQAGNGYTF.

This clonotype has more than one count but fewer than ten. The CDR3 region is CASSSRDFPYEQYF. The CDR3 nucleotides read TGTGCCAGCAGCTCTCGGGACTTCCCCTACGAGCAGTACTTC. V is TRBV7-2 and J is TRBJ2-7, with D perhaps TRBD2 (6 bases). In germline, CDR1 is SGHTA, CDR2 FQGNSA. The CDR3 loop spans 14 amino acids. V lost 4 bases and J lost 2, with 12 bases in between.

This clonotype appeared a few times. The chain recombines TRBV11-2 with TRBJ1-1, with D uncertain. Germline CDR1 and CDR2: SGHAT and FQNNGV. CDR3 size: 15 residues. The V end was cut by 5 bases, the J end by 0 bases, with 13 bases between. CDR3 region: CASSPTNLMNTEAFF. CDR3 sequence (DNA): TGTGCCAGCAGCCCGACAAACCTCATGAACACTGAAGCTTTCTTT.

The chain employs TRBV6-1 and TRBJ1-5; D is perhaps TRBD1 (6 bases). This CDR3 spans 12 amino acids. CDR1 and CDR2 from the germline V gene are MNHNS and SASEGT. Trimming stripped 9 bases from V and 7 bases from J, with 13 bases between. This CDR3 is CASKEGDQPQHF. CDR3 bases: TGTGCCAGTAAGGAGGGGGACCAGCCCCAGCATTTT.

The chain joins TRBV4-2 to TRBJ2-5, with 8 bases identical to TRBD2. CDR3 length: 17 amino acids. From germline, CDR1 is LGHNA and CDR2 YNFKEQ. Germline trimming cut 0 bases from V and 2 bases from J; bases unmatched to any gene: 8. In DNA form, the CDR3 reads TGTGCCAGCAGCCAAGAGACACTACTAGCGGAACAAGAGACCCAGTACTTC. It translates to CASSQETLLAEQETQYF.

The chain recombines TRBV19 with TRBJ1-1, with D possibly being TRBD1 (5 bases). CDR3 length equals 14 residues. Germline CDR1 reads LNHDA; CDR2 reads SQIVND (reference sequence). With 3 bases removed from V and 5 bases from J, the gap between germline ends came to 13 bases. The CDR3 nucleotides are TGTGCCAGTAGTATTAACAGCTGGGGGACTGAAGCTTTCTTT. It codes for CASSINSWGTEAFF.

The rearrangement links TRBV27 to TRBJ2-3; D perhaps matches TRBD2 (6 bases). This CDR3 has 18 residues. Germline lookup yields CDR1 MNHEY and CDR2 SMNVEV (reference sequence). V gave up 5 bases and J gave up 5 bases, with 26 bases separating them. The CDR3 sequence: CASSTRTILGGILDTQYF. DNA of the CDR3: TGTGCCAGCAGTACGAGGACTATCCTGGGAGGTATTTTAGATACGCAGTATTTT.